This entry features one T cell receptor beta chain sequence. Its cognate antigen has yet to be identified. Base-call qualities are not available, and no considerably larger clone is one nucleotide away. The CDR3 sequence holds 16 residues, the cysteine and phenylalanine included. Here the CDR3 DNA is all that survives: 48 bases in frame from base 1. CDR1 and CDR2 were assigned from the germline V gene as LGHNT and FRNRAP. This record belongs to a study of regulatory T cells in long-lasting Graves disease (dated by TCRdb to about 2021). Regarding the complete study: Antithyroid drugs had been taken for less than 3 months by newly diagnosed Graves' disease patients. Patients with persistent Graves' disease were compared with patients with newly diagnosed Graves' disease using TCR sequencing and RNA sequencing of peripheral blood. The study took place in China and was registered as a clinical trial. TCR sequencing covered some 13 persistent and 20 newly diagnosed Graves' disease patients, about 35 samples in total. Paper-wide results and their limitations: Persistent patients shared more public clonotypes among themselves (2,741) than newly diagnosed patients did (over 950). Sequencing and analysis were limited to the TCR beta chain. TRBV28, TRBJ1-2 and TRBJ2-5 were preferentially used in persistent disease, while TRBV20-1 and TRBJ2-1 were favored in newly diagnosed disease. Only peripheral blood was studied, because thyroid tissue, the primary lesion, was inaccessible. The authors noted that the small sample size was a limitation that may lower accuracy. Persistent Graves' disease patients showed lower TCR Shannon entropy and fewer highly expanded clones than newly diagnosed patients, suggesting clonal expansion.

The library came from multiplex PCR. TCRdb lists the instrument as Illumina HiSeq 4000. iRepertoire HTBI primers and Arm-PCR amplification of CDR3 regions were used to construct TCR beta libraries. PCR products were gel purified before sequencing. The source study handled its data this way. A total of around 66 TRBV and 14 TRBJ segments were identified across samples and were used for gene usage analysis of CDR3 amino acid clonotypes. COPE and FqMerger were used to merge the filtered high-quality paired reads into contigs. BLAST was used to align contigs to the IMGT TRBV, TRBD and TRBJ reference genes, and CDR3 was defined following IMGT. Any clonotype with a frequency above 0.1% was classified as a highly expanded clone. Repertoire diversity was measured by Shannon entropy, and V-J evenness by the Gini coefficient. A clonotype found in more than one individual was treated as public. Using fastp trimming at Q25 and MiXCR clonotype assembly, TCRdb reanalyzed the public sequencing data and kept in-frame beta chains. Records with the same CDR3 protein are collapsed into one entry carrying the most frequent genes and DNA. TCRdb, rather than the study authors, made the V and J calls. This sample has approximately 350,000 distinct CDR3 sequences in its table, and 16% of those were observed once. The ten largest make up around 27% of the sample.

What this sample's time point label stands for: newly diagnosed GD, antithyroid drugs for less than 3 months. For both TCR sequencing and RNA sequencing, RNA was extracted from PBMCs using TRIzol. The diagnosis of Graves' disease followed American Thyroid Association guidelines. Recruitment of patients was carried out at an endocrinology department in Xi'an, China. From each patient, around 9 milliliters of peripheral blood was collected into an EDTA anticoagulant tube. Ficoll Paque Plus density gradient separation was used to isolate PBMCs, and no further T cell sorting was performed. An Agilent 2100 Bioanalyzer and agarose gel were used to check RNA quality, and a NanoDrop 2000 was used to measure RNA concentration. This sample also belongs to another study, concerning T cells in Graves' hyperthyroidism and ophthalmopathy. The second investigation adds: Stable Graves' hyperthyroidism was defined as no progression to ophthalmopathy during 18 months of follow-up. Hyperthyroidism patients were newly diagnosed, had a disease duration of under 2 months, and were aged 18 to 65 years. Exclusion was applied to patients with uncontrolled infections, other autoimmune diseases, pregnancy or lactation. Diagnoses were established on the basis of clinical symptoms, serum thyroxine and TRAb, thyroid ultrasound, and orbital computed tomography. The first round of RT-PCR for the TCR CDR3 was performed with the HTBI primer set and the Qiagen OneStep RT-PCR kit. Blood samples also contained most of the expanded thyroid clonotypes (frequency above 0.001), which suggests that blood repertoires may reflect thyroid immune responses. In cross-validation, a model built on a 13 V-J signature told ophthalmopathy apart from stable hyperthyroidism with 85% to 90% sensitivity and roughly 83% specificity, and in testing the same model reached 80%/75%. In validation, progression to ophthalmopathy was predicted by the model with approximately 67% sensitivity and roughly 76% specificity, a median of around 5.9 months before onset. To identify distinguishing TCR V-J signatures, a discovery cohort of about 100 patients was used, comprising roughly 45 with Graves' ophthalmopathy and some 57 with stable Graves' hyperthyroidism. Prospective prediction of ophthalmopathy was tested in an independent validation cohort of fewer than 20 hyperthyroidism patients and some 17 patients who later progressed to ophthalmopathy. For training and testing, the 100 or so patients in the discovery cohort were randomly divided in a 7:3 ratio. Thyroid tissue and blood T-cell repertoires from several Graves' hyperthyroidism patients were also compared in the study. After sampling, hyperthyroidism patients received methimazole starting at 30 mg daily, and ophthalmopathy patients received high-dose intravenous methylprednisolone. Libraries were constructed in a second round of multiplex PCR, after which size selection and purification were performed. Libraries were sequenced paired-end with 100 bp reads on an Illumina HiSeq2000. SOAPnuke was used to process the raw data, with reads discarded if the reads contained adapters or uncalled bases, had a mean Phred below 15, or lacked an exact constant-primer or identifier match. High-quality paired reads were merged using COPE v1.2.5, and each unique nucleotide sequence was defined as a clonotype. MiTCR v1.1 was used to align the clonotypes against IMGT TRBV, TRBD and TRBJ reference segments. The analysis was restricted to V-J combinations with a frequency above 0.0001, which together covered approximately 99% of the repertoires. A TCS score was defined as the ratio of F50 (clonal expansion) to E x V (chaos), with BLOSUM62-based TCRdist applied between CDR3 peptides within each V-J. Welch's t-statistics and random forest reduced 500 to 650 V-J features to 13, which were used in a naive Bayes classifier (R e1071). Sample size was not statistically predetermined, and investigators were not blinded to group allocation. The paper describes TCR Vbeta CDR3 sequencing of 120 to 150 peripheral blood samples, made up of roughly 45 ophthalmopathy patients, approximately 76 hyperthyroidism patients and about 17 progressor patients.

The source material was peripheral blood mononuclear cells (PBMCs), sampled at new diagnosis, from a patient treated with antithyroid drugs. This clonotype was sampled from a man aged 35 to 55 with Graves disease. Donor details come from another sample of the same person, matched by shared clones. This receptor chain uses TRBV12-5 and TRBJ2-1; 10 central bases correspond to TRBD2. Gene TRBJ2-5 matches the end of the DNA better, so the J call may be wrong. The CDR3 region has the sequence CASGPRTSGQRVAQYF. The nucleotides are TGTGCTAGTGGTCCCCGGACTAGCGGACAAAGAGTGGCCCAGTACTTC.